This TCR beta chain derives from a study of immune evolution from preneoplasia to lung adenocarcinoma. This table comes from immunoSEQ multiplex PCR, and its TCRdb copy is limited to in-frame clones, with some not included. The table includes under 11,000 clones, around 79% detected once. The CDR3 is made up of 13 amino acids. The germline V gene encodes CDR1 MNHNS and CDR2 SASEGT. Trimming left V 7 bases short and J 6 bases short, with 16 bases between. The TCR comes from a person aged 55-79 years with lung adenocarcinoma. J is TRBJ2-7 and V is TRBV6-1; no clear D gene. Sequenced: FFPE minimally invasive lung adenocarcinoma tissue. The chain's CDR3 is CASTILRTGEQYF. Written as DNA, the CDR3 is TGTGCCAGCACCATTCTTCGGACGGGCGAGCAGTACTTC.